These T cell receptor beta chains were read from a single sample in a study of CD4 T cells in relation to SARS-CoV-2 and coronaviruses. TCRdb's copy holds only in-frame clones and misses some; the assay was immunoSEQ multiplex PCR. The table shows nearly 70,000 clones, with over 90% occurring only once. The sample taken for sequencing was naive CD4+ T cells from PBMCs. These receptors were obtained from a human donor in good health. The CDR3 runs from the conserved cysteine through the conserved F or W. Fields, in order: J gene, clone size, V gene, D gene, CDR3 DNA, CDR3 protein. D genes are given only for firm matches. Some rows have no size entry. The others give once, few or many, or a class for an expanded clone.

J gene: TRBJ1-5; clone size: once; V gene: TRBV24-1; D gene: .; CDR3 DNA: TGTGCCACCAGTGGGAGGGAACTCAATCAGCCCCAGCATTTT; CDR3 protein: CATSGRELNQPQHF
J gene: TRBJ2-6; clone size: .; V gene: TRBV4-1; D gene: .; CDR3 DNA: TGCGCCAGCAGCCGAGGAAGGGGGGTGTCCCCTGGGGCCAACGTCCTGACTTTC; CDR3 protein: CASSRGRGVSPGANVLTF
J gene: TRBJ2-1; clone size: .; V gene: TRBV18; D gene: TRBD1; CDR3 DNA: TGTGCCAGCTCTCCGGGACAGTCCAATGAGCAGTTCTTC; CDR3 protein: CASSPGQSNEQFF
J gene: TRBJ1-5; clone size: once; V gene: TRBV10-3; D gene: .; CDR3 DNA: TGTGCCATCAGTGACAACAGCTTCAATCAGCCCCAGCATTTT; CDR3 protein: CAISDNSFNQPQHF
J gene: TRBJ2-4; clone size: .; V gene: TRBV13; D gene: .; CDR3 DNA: TGTGCCAGCAGCTTATGGGTCTCGCTGTCCGCAAACATTCAGTACTTC; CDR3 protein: CASSLWVSLSANIQYF
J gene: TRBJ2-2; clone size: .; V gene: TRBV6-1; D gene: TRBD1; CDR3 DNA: TGTGCCAGCAGTGCTCTACAGGGGGCGGTCACCGGGGAGCTGTTTTTT; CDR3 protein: CASSALQGAVTGELFF
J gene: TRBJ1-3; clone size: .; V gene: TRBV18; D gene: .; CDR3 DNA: TGTGCCAGCTCACCACCGGGTTCCATCCGAAACACCATATATTTT; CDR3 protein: CASSPPGSIRNTIYF
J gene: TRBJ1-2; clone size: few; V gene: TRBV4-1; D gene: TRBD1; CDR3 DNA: TGCGCCAGCAGCCCCCAGGACAGGGGGCCCTATGGCTACACCTTC; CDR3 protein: CASSPQDRGPYGYTF
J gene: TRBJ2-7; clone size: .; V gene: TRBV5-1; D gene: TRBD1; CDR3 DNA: TGCGCCAGCAGCGAAACCGGGACAGGGTACCACGAGCAGTACTTC; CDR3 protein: CASSETGTGYHEQYF
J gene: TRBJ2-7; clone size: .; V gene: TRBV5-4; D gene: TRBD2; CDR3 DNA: TGTGCCAGCAGCTCGGGACTAGCAATCTCTCTACGCGAGCAGTACTTC; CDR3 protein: CASSSGLAISLREQYF
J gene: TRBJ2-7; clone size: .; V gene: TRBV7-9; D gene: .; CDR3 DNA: TGTGCCAGCAGCCTAGGGCCCCCTAGGGACGAGCAGTACTTC; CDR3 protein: CASSLGPPRDEQYF
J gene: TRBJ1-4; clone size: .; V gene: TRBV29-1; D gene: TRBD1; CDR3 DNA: TGCAGCGTCGTCGGGACAGCTGAGAATGAAAAACTGTTTTTT; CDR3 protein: CSVVGTAENEKLFF
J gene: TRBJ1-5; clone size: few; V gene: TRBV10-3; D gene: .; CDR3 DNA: TGTGCCATCAGTGACGAAAACAATCAGCCCCAGCATTTT; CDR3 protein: CAISDENNQPQHF
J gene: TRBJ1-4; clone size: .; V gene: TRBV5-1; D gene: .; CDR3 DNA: TGCGCCAGCAGCCTCCGGGGGATGCTCCCAGGGACAACTAATGAAAAACTGTTTTTT; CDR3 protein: CASSLRGMLPGTTNEKLFF
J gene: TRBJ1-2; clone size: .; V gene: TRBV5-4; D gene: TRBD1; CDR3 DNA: TGTGCCAGCAGTTACACAGGGGACTATGGCTACACCTTC; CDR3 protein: CASSYTGDYGYTF
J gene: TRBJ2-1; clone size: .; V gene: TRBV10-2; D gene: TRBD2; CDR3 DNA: TGCGCCAGCAGGCCTAGCGGGAGCGATGAGCAGTTCTTC; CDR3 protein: CASRPSGSDEQFF
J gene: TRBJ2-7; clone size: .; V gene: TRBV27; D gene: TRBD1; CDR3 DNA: TGTGCCAGCAGTTTAACGGGACAGGGAATCCACGAGCAGTACTTC; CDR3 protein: CASSLTGQGIHEQYF
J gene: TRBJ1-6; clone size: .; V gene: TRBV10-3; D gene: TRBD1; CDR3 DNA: TGTGCCATCAGGGGACAGGGCGGTAATTCACCCCTCCACTTT; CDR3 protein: CAIRGQGGNSPLHF
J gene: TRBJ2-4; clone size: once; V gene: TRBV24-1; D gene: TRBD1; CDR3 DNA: TGTGCCACCAGTGAACACAGGGGGCTCGACCCCAAAAACATTCAGTACTTC; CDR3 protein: CATSEHRGLDPKNIQYF
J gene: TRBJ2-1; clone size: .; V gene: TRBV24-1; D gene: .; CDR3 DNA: TGTGCCACCAGTATTAATGGGGGAGCCTACAATGAGCAGTTCTTC; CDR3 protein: CATSINGGAYNEQFF
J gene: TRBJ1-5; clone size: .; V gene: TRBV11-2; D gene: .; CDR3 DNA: TGTGCCAGCAGCTTAACTAGCAATCAGCCCCAGCATTTT; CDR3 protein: CASSLTSNQPQHF
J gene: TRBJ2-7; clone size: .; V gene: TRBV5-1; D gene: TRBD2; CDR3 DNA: TGCGCCAGCAGCTTGAAAGGCCTAGCGGGAGGGCCGCGCCACGAGCAGTACTTC; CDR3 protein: CASSLKGLAGGPRHEQYF
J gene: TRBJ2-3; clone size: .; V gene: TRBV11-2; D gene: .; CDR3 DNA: TGTGCCAGCAGCTTTTTGACAGTTAGCACAGATACGCAGTATTTT; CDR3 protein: CASSFLTVSTDTQYF
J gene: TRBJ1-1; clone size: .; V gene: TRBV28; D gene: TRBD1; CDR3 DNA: TGTGCCAGCATCAAGACAGGGAGCTACACTGAAGCTTTCTTT; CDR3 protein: CASIKTGSYTEAFF
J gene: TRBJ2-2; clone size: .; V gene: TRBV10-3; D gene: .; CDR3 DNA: TGTGCCATCAGTGAGATCAAGGGGACCGGGGAGCTGTTTTTT; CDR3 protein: CAISEIKGTGELFF
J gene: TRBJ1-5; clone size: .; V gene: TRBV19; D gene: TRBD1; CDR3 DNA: TGTGCCAGTAGTCTCCGGACAGGGTTTGAGCAGCCCCAGCATTTT; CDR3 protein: CASSLRTGFEQPQHF
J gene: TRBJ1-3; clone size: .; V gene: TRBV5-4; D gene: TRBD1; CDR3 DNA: TGTGCCAGCAGCTTCTCAATTACGGGACAGGGGATATCAGGAAACACCATATATTTT; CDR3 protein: CASSFSITGQGISGNTIYF
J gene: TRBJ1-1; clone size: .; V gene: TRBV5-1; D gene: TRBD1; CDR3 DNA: TGCGCCAGCAGCTTTGGGACAGACCTGAACGCTTTCTTT; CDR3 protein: CASSFGTDLNAFF
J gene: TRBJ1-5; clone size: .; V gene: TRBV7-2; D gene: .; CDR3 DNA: TGTGCCAGCAGCCTTGACAGGAATCAGCCCCAGCATTTT; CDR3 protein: CASSLDRNQPQHF
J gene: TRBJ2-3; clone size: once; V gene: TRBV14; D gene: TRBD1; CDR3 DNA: TGTGCCAGCAGCCAGGACAGGGGGCGCACAGATACGCAGTATTTT; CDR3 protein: CASSQDRGRTDTQYF
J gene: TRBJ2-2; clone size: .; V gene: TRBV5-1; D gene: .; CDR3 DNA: TGCGCCAGCAGCTTCCCCTGGGACCGCGCCGCGAACACCGGGGAGCTGTTTTTT; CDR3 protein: CASSFPWDRAANTGELFF
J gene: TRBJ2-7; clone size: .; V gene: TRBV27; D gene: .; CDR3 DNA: TGTGCCAGCAGTTTTGGGGACGGAGCCTACGAGCAGTACTTC; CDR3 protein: CASSFGDGAYEQYF
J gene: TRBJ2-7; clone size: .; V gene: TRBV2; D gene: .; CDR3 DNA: TGTGCCAGCAGTGCGTCCTCCTACGAGCAGTACTTC; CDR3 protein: CASSASSYEQYF
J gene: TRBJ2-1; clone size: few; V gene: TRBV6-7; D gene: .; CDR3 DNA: TGTGCCAGCAGTTACCCCCCGGCGGGGAGCTCCTACAATGAGCAGTTCTTC; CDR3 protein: CASSYPPAGSSYNEQFF
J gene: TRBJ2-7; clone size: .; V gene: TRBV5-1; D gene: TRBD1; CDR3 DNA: TGCGCCAGCAGCTTGCCCACAGGGGGACCCGAGCAGTACTTC; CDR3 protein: CASSLPTGGPEQYF
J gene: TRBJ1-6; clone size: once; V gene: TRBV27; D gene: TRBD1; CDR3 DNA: TGTGCCAGCAGTTTATCCATGTATCGCGGACAGGGAAGCTCCTATAATTCACCCCTCCACTTT; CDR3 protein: CASSLSMYRGQGSSYNSPLHF
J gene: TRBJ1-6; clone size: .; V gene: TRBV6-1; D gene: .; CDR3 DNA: TGTGCCAGCAGTGAATCTGGGGGCCGGAATTCACCCCTCCACTTT; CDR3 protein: CASSESGGRNSPLHF
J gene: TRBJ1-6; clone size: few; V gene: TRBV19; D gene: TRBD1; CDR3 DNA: TGTGCCAGTAGTATAAGCCCCTGGACAGGGGAGAGTTCACCCCTCCACTTT; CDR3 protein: CASSISPWTGESSPLHF
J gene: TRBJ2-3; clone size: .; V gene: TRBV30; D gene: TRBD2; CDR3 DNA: TGTGCCTGGTCGGGACTAGCGGGATCCACGCAGTATTTT; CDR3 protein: CAWSGLAGSTQYF
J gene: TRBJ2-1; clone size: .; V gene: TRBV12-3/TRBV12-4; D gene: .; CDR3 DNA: TGTGCCAGCTCCGGGATCTCCTACAATGAGCAGTTCTTC; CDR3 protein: CASSGISYNEQFF
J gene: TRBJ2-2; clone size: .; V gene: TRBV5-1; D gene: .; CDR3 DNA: TGCGCCAGCAGCTTAGGGGGGACGAACACCGGGGAGCTGTTTTTT; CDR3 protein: CASSLGGTNTGELFF
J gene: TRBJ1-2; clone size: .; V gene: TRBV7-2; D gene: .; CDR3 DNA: TGTGCCAGCAGCCCACAGGTTCATGGCTACACCTTC; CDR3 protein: CASSPQVHGYTF